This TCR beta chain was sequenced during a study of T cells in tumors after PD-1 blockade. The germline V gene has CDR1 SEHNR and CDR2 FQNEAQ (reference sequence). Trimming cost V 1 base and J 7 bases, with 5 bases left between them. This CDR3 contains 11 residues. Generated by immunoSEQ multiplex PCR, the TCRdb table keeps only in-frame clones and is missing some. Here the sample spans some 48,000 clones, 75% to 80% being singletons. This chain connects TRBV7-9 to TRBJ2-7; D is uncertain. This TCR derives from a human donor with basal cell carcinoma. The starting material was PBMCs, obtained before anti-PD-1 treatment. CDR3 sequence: CASSLVGEQYF. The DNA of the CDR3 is TGTGCCAGCAGCTTAGTAGGTGAGCAGTACTTC.